The 20 T cell receptor beta chains in this list originate from one sample, sequenced in a study of a mutant IDH1 vaccine in newly diagnosed glioma. Documented time point: baseline, week 1 (first vaccination visit). Documented treatment: pre-vaccination baseline after standard-of-care therapy. Only in-frame clones appear in the TCRdb table, and some are missing; sequencing was by immunoSEQ multiplex PCR. Of some 38,000 clones in the sample, roughly 89% are singletons; the top ten hold about 18%. The starting material was PBMCs, obtained from a glioma patient treated with radiotherapy, temozolomide or both. The receptors stem from a man aged 18 to 30 with glioma.

The rearrangement joins TRBV30 to TRBJ1-2; D unresolved. Germline V gene sequence: CDR1 GTSNPN, CDR2 SVGIG (reference sequence). The CDR3 is 13 residues long. Trimming removed 7 bases at V and 4 bases at J, with 16 bases between. CDR3 loop: CASPRTGFYGYTF. In DNA form, the CDR3 reads TGTGCCTCCCCCCGGACCGGATTCTATGGCTACACCTTC. Using reference TRBV30 and TRBJ1-2 for the parts outside the CDR3, the full variable domain is SQTIHQWPATLVQPVGSPLSLECTVEGTSNPNLYWYRQAAGRGLQLLFYSVGIGQISSEVPQNLSASRPQDRQFILSSKKLLLSDSGFYLCASPRTGFYGYTFGSGTRLTVV.

This clone occurred a few times. The rearrangement uses TRBV10-2 and TRBJ2-2; 13 bases align to TRBD2. This CDR3 comprises 15 residues. V was clipped by 9 bases and J by 5 bases; unmatched bases: 6. CDR1 and CDR2 from the germline V gene are WSHSY and SAAADI. The CDR3 spells CASTSGRAWTGELFF. The CDR3 DNA is TGCGCCAGTACTAGCGGGAGGGCCTGGACCGGGGAGCTGTTTTTT.

V is TRBV6-5 and J is TRBJ2-5; D call uncertain. The CDR3 runs to 12 residues. V lost 8 bases to trimming and J lost 2 bases, with 9 bases between them. Germline loops: CDR1 MNHEY, CDR2 SVGAGI. The DNA for the CDR3 is TGTGCCAGCGGGGTGGGTCAAGAGACCCAGTACTTC. Translation gives CASGVGQETQYF.

V and J are TRBV7-2 and TRBJ2-1; 8 positions match TRBD1. The CDR3 covers 15 residues. The J segment lost 6 bases and the V segment lost 1 base, leaving 5 bases of the junction unmatched. Germline V gives CDR1 SGHTA, CDR2 FQGNSA. CDR3 nucleotides: TGTGCCAGCAGCTTAGACAGGGGGAATCTCAATGAGCAGTTCTTC. It yields the protein CASSLDRGNLNEQFF.

The V gene is TRBV19, the J gene TRBJ1-1; no firm D call. Trimming cost V 3 bases and J 4 bases, with 12 bases left between them. Germline CDR1 and CDR2: LNHDA and SQIVND (reference sequence). The CDR3 runs 14 residues. CDR3 residues: CASSMNDRGTEAFF. CDR3 bases: TGTGCCAGTAGTATGAATGACCGAGGCACTGAAGCTTTCTTT.

The chain couples TRBV19 to TRBJ1-5; maybe TRBD1 (5 bases). Trimming stripped 5 bases from V and 7 bases from J, with 15 bases between. CDR1 LNHDA and CDR2 SQIVND come from the germline V gene (reference sequence). This CDR3 is built from 14 residues. Written as DNA, the CDR3 is TGTGCCAGTAGTTCCCCGGGGCAGGGACAGCCCCAGCATTTT. Translated: CASSSPGQGQPQHF.

V and J are TRBV5-1 and TRBJ1-2; D gene ambiguous. The V end lost 2 bases, the J end lost 0 bases, and 2 bases lay between the germline ends. Germline-derived CDR1 and CDR2 are SGHRS and YFSETQ. The CDR3 loop spans 12 amino acids. The chain's CDR3 is CASSLANYGYTF. CDR3 bases: TGCGCCAGCAGCTTAGCTAACTATGGCTACACCTTC.

The DNA of the CDR3 is TGTGCCACCGGCGGGGCCCGTGGGGGGGCCAACGTCCTGACTTTC. Translation: CATGGARGGANVLTF. The genes are TRBV7-2 and TRBJ2-6, with a weak D call TRBD2 (6 bases). Germline CDR1 is SGHTA and CDR2 is FQGNSA. V dropped 10 bases and J dropped 4 bases, with 17 bases sitting between them. This CDR3 has 15 residues.

The V gene is TRBV30, the J gene TRBJ1-4; possible D gene TRBD1, 5 bases. V was shortened by 2 bases and J by 2 bases, with 12 bases between the two germline ends. The CDR3 loop spans 15 amino acids. Germline assignment: CDR1 GTSNPN and CDR2 SVGIG (reference sequence). The CDR3 DNA is TGTGCCTGGAGTATCTATGAGGGGACTAATGAAAAACTGTTTTTT. This encodes CAWSIYEGTNEKLFF.

This clone was found once. The J gene is TRBJ2-2, the V gene TRBV4-1; possible D gene TRBD1, 6 bases. The CDR3 spans 16 residues. The V gene's germline CDR1 is MGHRA and CDR2 YSYEKL. V was cut by 4 bases and J by 0 bases, with 12 bases left in between. The CDR3 sequence: CASSLRGLPNTGELFF. CDR3 coding DNA: TGCGCCAGCAGCCTCAGGGGATTACCGAACACCGGGGAGCTGTTTTTT.

J is TRBJ2-2 and V is TRBV11-3, with no clear D. The germline gives CDR1 SGHNT, CDR2 YENEEA. The CDR3 length is 13 residues. V lost 4 bases and J 5 bases, leaving 8 bases between the germline ends. The CDR3 is CASSSLETGELFF. The CDR3 DNA is TGTGCCAGCAGCTCGCTGGAAACCGGGGAGCTGTTTTTT.

This sequence joins TRBV11-2 and TRBJ1-1; D remains unclear. The CDR3 is 15 amino acids. Germline CDR1 and CDR2: SGHAT and FQNNGV. The V end lost 0 bases, the J end lost 1 base, and 9 bases lay between the germline ends. The CDR3 coding sequence is TGTGCCAGCAGCTTAGATTGGATATCGAACACTGAAGCTTTCTTT. Translation: CASSLDWISNTEAFF.

This sequence joins TRBV29-1 and TRBJ2-2, with unresolved D. This CDR3 comprises 13 residues. V was shortened by 4 bases and J by 3 bases, with 9 bases between the two germline ends. The germline V gene encodes CDR1 SQVTM and CDR2 ANQGSEA. The CDR3 is CSVGGLDTGELFF. The CDR3 DNA follows: TGCAGCGTTGGTGGGTTAGACACCGGGGAGCTGTTTTTT.

In its sample, this clone was seen a few times. This chain joins TRBV6-6 and TRBJ2-7; D tentatively fits TRBD1 or TRBD2 (7 bases each). Germline assignment: CDR1 MNHNY and CDR2 SVGAGI (reference sequence). Trimming left V 6 bases short and J 3 bases short, with 21 bases between. The CDR3 spans 16 residues. CDR3 in amino acids: CASRPNRGGYGYEQYF. Written as DNA, the CDR3 is TGTGCCAGCAGACCCAACAGGGGAGGGTATGGCTACGAGCAGTACTTC.

The chain combines TRBV7-9 with TRBJ2-2, with D tentatively TRBD2 (5 bases). This CDR3 is 15 amino acids long. The V gene lost 7 bases and the J gene lost 0 bases, with 12 bases spanning the gap. Germline values: CDR1 SEHNR, CDR2 FQNEAQ (reference sequence). The DNA of the CDR3 is TGTGCCAGCACCAAGGGAGCCTCGAACACCGGGGAGCTGTTTTTT. It encodes CASTKGASNTGELFF.

V gene TRBV28 combines with J gene TRBJ1-5, with D uncertain. Germline CDR1 is MDHEN and CDR2 is SYDVKM. V was trimmed by 10 bases and J by 7 bases, leaving 17 bases between them. The CDR3 is 13 residues long. The CDR3: CATTREFGQPQHF. CDR3 coding DNA: TGTGCCACCACTAGGGAGTTCGGGCAGCCCCAGCATTTT.

The chain has TRBV28 and TRBJ1-5; D ambiguous. The CDR3 runs 11 residues. V lost 6 bases and J lost 5, with 5 bases in between. The germline gives CDR1 MDHEN, CDR2 SYDVKM. DNA of the CDR3: TGTGCCAGCAGCGACTATCAGCCCCAGCATTTT. This codes for CASSDYQPQHF. The whole variable domain, remainder taken from reference TRBV28 and TRBJ1-5, is DVKVTQSSRYLVKRTGEKVFLECVQDMDHENMFWYRQDPGLGLRLIYFSYDVKMKEKGDIPEGYSVSREKKERFSLILESASTNQTSMYLCASSDYQPQHFGDGTRLSIL.

This chain uses TRBV6-4 with TRBJ2-2, with D unclear. CDR3 length equals 14 residues. V was shortened by 6 bases and J by 1 base, with 9 bases between the two germline ends. Germline CDR1 is MRHNA and CDR2 is SNTAGT. The CDR3, as DNA: TGTGCCAGCAGACCACGACAGAACACCGGGGAGCTGTTTTTT. This codes for CASRPRQNTGELFF.

The V gene is TRBV5-6, the J gene TRBJ2-1, with 8 bases matching TRBD2. From germline, CDR1 is SGHDT and CDR2 YYEEEE. With 6 bases clipped from V and 6 bases from J, the junction kept 5 bases outside the gene matches. The CDR3 extends over 13 amino acids. CDR3 nucleotide sequence: TGTGCCAGCAAGCGGGAGAGGATCAATGAGCAGTTCTTC. Encoded protein: CASKRERINEQFF.

J is TRBJ1-1 and V is TRBV27; a possible D gene is TRBD1 (5 bases). Germline V lookup: CDR1 MNHEY, CDR2 SMNVEV (reference sequence). There are 14 residues in the CDR3. Trimming stripped 5 bases from V and 5 bases from J, with 15 bases between. The CDR3 protein is CASSLRGRRTEAFF. As DNA, the CDR3 is TGTGCCAGCAGTCTACGGGGCAGGAGGACTGAAGCTTTCTTT.